Presented here are 18 T cell receptor beta chains from one specimen sequenced in a study of regulatory T cells in long-lasting Graves disease. CDR3-region Arm-PCR and iRepertoire HTBI primers produced the TCR beta libraries. TCRdb analysed the multiplex PCR reads with MiXCR anew, one entry per CDR3 protein. Counted here are 500,000 to 700,000 distinct CDR3 sequences, about 30% occurring once; the ten biggest clones make up about 42%. Time point reported: persistent/refractory GD, antithyroid drugs over 5 years with positive TRAb. Isolated PBMC RNA provided the starting material for the TCR library. Material: peripheral blood mononuclear cells (PBMCs), obtained when the disease was refractory, from a patient treated with antithyroid drugs. These receptors were obtained from a female donor with Graves disease.

The V gene is TRBV12-3 or TRBV12-4, the J gene TRBJ1-2, with TRBD1 as a possible D gene (6 bases). The CDR3 runs to 15 residues. Trimming cost V 8 bases and J 7 bases, with 23 bases left between them. CDR3 loop: CASRSWTESVVGYTF. For the CDR3, the DNA is TGTGCCAGCCGTTCCTGGACAGAATCGGTGGTTGGCTACACCTTC.

This clonotype was seen a handful of times. The chain joins TRBV29-1 to TRBJ1-1; D remains unclear. From germline, CDR1 is SQVTM and CDR2 ANQGSEA. The V end was cut by 6 bases, the J end by 8 bases, with 10 bases between. This CDR3 contains 10 residues. CDR3 sequence reads: CSVHGREAFF. The CDR3 DNA is TGCAGCGTGCATGGGAGGGAAGCTTTCTTT.

As regards this clonotype: Its ends do not fully match the called genes, so a read error is possible. The J gene is TRBJ2-3, the V gene TRBV20-1; D may be TRBD2 (6 bases). The V gene's germline CDR1 is DFQATT and CDR2 SNEGSKA (reference sequence). There are 14 residues in the CDR3. The CDR3 here is CCAGSSVSTDTQYF. The CDR3 bases are TGCTGTGCAGGATCTAGCGTGAGCACAGATACGCAGTATTTT.

This clonotype was seen at least ten times. The chain recombines TRBV28 with TRBJ1-2; D ambiguous. Trimming stripped 7 bases from V and 4 bases from J, with 10 bases between. The CDR3 length is 12 residues. Germline V gene lookup returns CDR1 MDHEN and CDR2 SYDVKM. The CDR3 DNA follows: TGTGCCAGCACTGCCCACAGCTATGGCTACACCTTC. Protein product: CASTAHSYGYTF.

The rearrangement uses TRBV30 and TRBJ1-6; possible D gene TRBD1, 6 bases. The length of the CDR3 is 13 residues. Trimming pared 5 bases from V and 6 bases from J, leaving 11 bases between. Germline lookup yields CDR1 GTSNPN and CDR2 SVGIG (reference sequence). The CDR3 reads CAWVRTVNSPLHF. DNA of the CDR3: TGTGCCTGGGTCCGGACAGTTAATTCACCCCTCCACTTT.

This clonotype was detected many times. The chain is built from TRBV28 and TRBJ2-7; 8 bases line up with TRBD2. The junction had 7 bases not matched to a gene; V was cut back by 5 bases and J by 4 bases. The germline gives CDR1 MDHEN, CDR2 SYDVKM. The length of the CDR3 is 14 residues. Written as DNA, the CDR3 is TGTGCCAGCAGTCTCCCCGGGAGGGTGTACGAGCAGTACTTC. Protein product: CASSLPGRVYEQYF.

The chain has TRBV5-1 and TRBJ2-7; TRBD2 matches 8 bases. Trimming at V came to 2 bases and at J to 3 bases, leaving 7 bases not matched to a gene. Looked up from germline, CDR1 is SGHRS and CDR2 is YFSETQ. The CDR3 runs 15 residues. The CDR3 region is CASSLGSSGFYEQYF. The DNA of the CDR3 is TGCGCCAGCAGCTTAGGGTCTAGCGGGTTCTACGAGCAGTACTTC.

This clonotype was observed a handful of times. The chain has TRBV30 and TRBJ1-2, with 7 bases fitting TRBD1. The germline V gene encodes CDR1 GTSNPN and CDR2 SVGIG (reference sequence). The CDR3 is 14 residues long. V dropped 2 bases and J dropped 4; count of bases not matched to a gene: 7. The CDR3 sequence: CAWSRRGQIYGYTF. The CDR3 coding sequence is TGTGCCTGGAGTAGACGGGGACAGATCTATGGCTACACCTTC.

This clonotype came up a few times. The CDR3 DNA sequence: TGCGCCAGCACCTTAGATGCCCCTGCCAGGACCGTGAACACTGAAGCTTTCTTT. Protein product: CASTLDAPARTVNTEAFF. The rearrangement uses TRBV5-1 and TRBJ1-1; no clear D gene. Trimming removed 6 bases from V and 0 bases from J, with 24 bases in between. This CDR3 has 18 amino acids. CDR1 is SGHRS, CDR2 YFSETQ, per germline.

This clonotype was found a few times. The chain combines TRBV3-1 with TRBJ1-1, with D perhaps TRBD1 (6 bases). CDR1 and CDR2 from the germline V gene are LGHDT and YNNKEL (reference sequence). V lost 0 bases and J 8 bases, leaving 13 bases between the germline ends. The CDR3 spans 14 residues. CDR3 amino acids: CASSQETGTPEAFF. The CDR3 region has the DNA TGTGCCAGCAGCCAAGAAACCGGGACACCCGAAGCTTTCTTT.

The chain joins TRBV25-1 to TRBJ2-2, with D possibly being TRBD1 (5 bases). The CDR3 has 15 residues. Germline CDR1 is MGHDK and CDR2 is SYGVNS. V lost 6 bases to trimming and J lost 7 bases, with 18 bases between them. The CDR3 bases are TGTGCCAGCAGACAGGTCTTGACCAGTGGCGGGGAGCTGTTTTTT. It is translated as CASRQVLTSGGELFF.

The chain joins TRBV7-9 to TRBJ2-2; D perhaps matches TRBD2 (5 bases). CDR3 length: 12 amino acids. V lost 6 bases and J lost 11, with 13 bases in between. CDR1 is SEHNR and CDR2 is FQNEAQ in the germline V gene (reference sequence). CDR3 sequence: CASRSGLPELFF. CDR3 in DNA: TGTGCCAGCAGGAGTGGACTCCCCGAGCTGTTTTTT.

This clonotype showed up many times. This chain joins TRBV24-1 and TRBJ2-7, with TRBD2 matching 8 bases. The CDR3 is 17 amino acids. Germline CDR1 and CDR2: KGHDR and SFDVKD. V was pared by 5 bases and J by 0 bases, with 11 bases of the junction left unmatched. The CDR3 nucleotides are TGTGCCACCAGTGTAATTAACGGGAGGGCTCGCTCCTACGAGCAGTACTTC. Translating it yields CATSVINGRARSYEQYF.

V usage is TRBV19 and J usage is TRBJ1-2; a possible D gene is TRBD1 (5 bases). This CDR3 spans 11 amino acids. CDR1 is LNHDA and CDR2 is SQIVND in the germline V gene (reference sequence). V was shortened by 8 bases and J by 3 bases, with 7 bases between the two germline ends. This chain's CDR3 is CASRQYYGYTF. CDR3 DNA: TGTGCCAGTCGACAGTACTATGGCTACACCTTC. Drawing the rest from reference TRBV19 and TRBJ1-2, the complete variable domain is DGGITQSPKYLFRKEGQNVTLSCEQNLNHDAMYWYRQDPGQGLRLIYYSQIVNDFQKGDIAEGYSVSREKKESFPLTVTSAQKNPTAFYLCASRQYYGYTFGSGTRLTVV.

This clonotype occurred many times. The chain recombines TRBV5-6 with TRBJ1-2; 7 bases agree with TRBD1. Germline loops: CDR1 SGHDT, CDR2 YYEEEE. The CDR3 runs 14 residues. Losses at the gene ends were 4 bases for V and 2 bases for J; bases not matched to a gene: 5. The CDR3 is CASSNEGQNYGYTF. CDR3 in DNA: TGTGCCAGCAGCAATGAGGGACAGAACTATGGCTACACCTTC.

V gene TRBV3-1 combines with J gene TRBJ1-5; D not resolved. V lost 0 bases and J lost 9, with 6 bases in between. This CDR3 has 12 residues. Germline assignment: CDR1 LGHDT and CDR2 YNNKEL (reference sequence). CDR3 protein: CASSQDRGPQHF. CDR3 DNA sequence: TGTGCCAGCAGCCAAGACCGGGGGCCCCAGCATTTT.

This clonotype has a handful of counts. The rearrangement links TRBV29-1 to TRBJ1-4; 12 nucleotides match TRBD1. Losses at the gene ends were 6 bases for V and 7 bases for J; bases not matched to a gene: 12. The CDR3 has 16 residues. The germline CDR1 and CDR2 sequences are SQVTM and ANQGSEA. The CDR3 is CSVLRDRGLFGEKLFF. The CDR3, as DNA: TGCAGCGTACTCCGGGACAGGGGGCTTTTTGGTGAAAAACTGTTTTTT.

This clonotype has more than one count but fewer than ten. The V and J genes are TRBV3-1 and TRBJ2-5, with a possible D match to TRBD2 (6 bases). This CDR3 is built from 17 residues. Germline V CDR1 and CDR2: LGHDT, YNNKEL (reference sequence). V was shortened by 0 bases and J by 0 bases, with 14 bases between the two germline ends. The CDR3 here is CASSQDPGETYQETQYF. The CDR3 DNA follows: TGTGCCAGCAGCCAAGATCCGGGAGAAACCTACCAAGAGACCCAGTACTTC.